This is a list of T cell receptor beta chains from one sample in a study of CD4+ T cells in melanoma. Some clones are missing from TCRdb's copy, which holds only in-frame ones; the method was immunoSEQ multiplex PCR. Altogether under 6,500 clones are present, 65% to 70% being singletons, with the ten largest covering 24%. The source material was cells from a culture (not recorded whether cultured in vitro). These receptors originate from a human donor with melanoma. CDR3s include the opening cysteine and the closing phenylalanine or tryptophan. D genes are given only for firm matches. The size entry is marked missing in some rows and otherwise reads once, few, many or a size class.

D: TRBD1; J: TRBJ1-1; V: TRBV4-3; size: .; CDR3: CASSQQDRGPTEAFF; DNA: TGCGCCAGCAGCCAACAGGACAGGGGCCCCACTGAAGCTTTCTTT
D: TRBD2; J: TRBJ2-1; V: TRBV19; size: few; CDR3: CASSIASGVNNEQFF; DNA: TGTGCCAGTAGTATAGCTAGCGGGGTTAACAATGAGCAGTTCTTC
D: .; J: TRBJ1-4; V: TRBV19; size: .; CDR3: CASSPVNEVSYEKLFF; DNA: TGTGCCAGTAGTCCGGTAAACGAAGTTTCCTATGAAAAACTGTTTTTT
D: TRBD1; J: TRBJ2-7; V: TRBV19; size: medium-sized; CDR3: CASSTPGTGYPYEQYF; DNA: TGTGCCAGTAGTACACCCGGGACAGGGTACCCCTACGAGCAGTACTTC
D: .; J: TRBJ2-3; V: TRBV13; size: .; CDR3: CASSLTGVSTDTQYF; DNA: TGTGCCAGCAGCTTAACGGGGGTTAGCACAGATACGCAGTATTTT
D: .; J: TRBJ1-6; V: TRBV2; size: .; CDR3: CASSEGRQGNSPLHF; DNA: TGTGCTAGCAGTGAAGGTCGGCAGGGCAATTCACCCCTCCACTTT
D: TRBD1; J: TRBJ2-7; V: TRBV11-3; size: .; CDR3: CASSFGQGSFNEQYF; DNA: TGTGCCAGCAGCTTTGGACAGGGTTCTTTCAACGAGCAGTACTTC
D: TRBD1; J: TRBJ2-7; V: TRBV4-1; size: few; CDR3: CASSQDRGSYEQYF; DNA: TGCGCCAGCAGCCAGGACAGGGGTAGCTACGAGCAGTACTTC
D: .; J: TRBJ2-7; V: TRBV14; size: .; CDR3: CASSQGLALAYEQYF; DNA: TGTGCCAGCAGCCAAGGATTAGCCCTGGCCTACGAGCAGTACTTC
D: TRBD1; J: TRBJ2-1; V: TRBV7-9; size: few; CDR3: CASSPWTGDYSYNEQFF; DNA: TGTGCCAGCAGCCCCTGGACAGGGGATTACTCCTACAATGAGCAGTTCTTC
D: .; J: TRBJ2-1; V: TRBV6-6; size: medium-sized; CDR3: CASSLGSLNEQFF; DNA: TGTGCCAGCAGTTTGGGCAGCCTCAATGAGCAGTTCTTC
D: .; J: TRBJ2-2; V: TRBV15; size: few; CDR3: CATSREGGNTGELFF; DNA: TGTGCCACCAGCAGAGAGGGGGGAAACACCGGGGAGCTGTTTTTT
D: .; J: TRBJ1-5; V: TRBV7-3; size: medium-sized; CDR3: CASSLGPDQPQHF; DNA: TGTGCCAGCAGCTTAGGGCCGGATCAGCCCCAGCATTTT
D: TRBD2; J: TRBJ2-5; V: TRBV7-2; size: .; CDR3: CASSTLPSGNQETQYF; DNA: TGTGCCAGCAGCACACTCCCTAGCGGGAACCAAGAGACCCAGTACTTC
D: .; J: TRBJ1-2; V: TRBV6-5; size: .; CDR3: CASSYGGVGGYTF; DNA: TGTGCCAGCAGTTACGGGGGGGTTGGAGGCTACACCTTC
D: .; J: TRBJ2-7; V: TRBV4-2; size: .; CDR3: CASSQGPSPAYEQYF; DNA: TGTGCCAGCAGCCAAGGCCCCAGTCCAGCCTACGAGCAGTACTTC
D: .; J: TRBJ1-2; V: TRBV5-4; size: .; CDR3: CASSSGGYNPANYGYTF; DNA: TGTGCCAGCAGCTCCGGGGGCTACAATCCAGCTAACTATGGCTACACCTTC
D: .; J: TRBJ2-7; V: TRBV7-9; size: .; CDR3: CASSNSYYEQYF; DNA: TGTGCCAGCAGCAATTCCTACTACGAGCAGTACTTC
D: .; J: TRBJ2-1; V: TRBV9; size: medium-sized; CDR3: CASSALGDSSNEQFF; DNA: TGTGCCAGCAGCGCGTTAGGGGACTCCTCTAATGAGCAGTTCTTC
D: .; J: TRBJ1-1; V: TRBV2; size: .; CDR3: CASRPNMNTEAFF; DNA: TGTGCCAGCCGTCCTAATATGAACACTGAAGCTTTCTTT
D: .; J: TRBJ2-3; V: TRBV12-3/TRBV12-4; size: medium-sized; CDR3: CASSQPGDTQYF; DNA: TGTGCCAGCAGTCAGCCGGGAGATACGCAGTATTTT
D: .; J: TRBJ1-3; V: TRBV7-6; size: .; CDR3: CASSPNVWQGKGNTIYF; DNA: TGTGCCAGCAGCCCCAACGTTTGGCAGGGGAAAGGAAACACCATATATTTT
D: TRBD1; J: TRBJ2-2; V: TRBV9; size: .; CDR3: CASSVRQGATGELFF; DNA: TGTGCCAGCAGCGTTCGGCAGGGGGCGACCGGGGAGCTGTTTTTT
D: .; J: TRBJ2-1; V: TRBV9; size: .; CDR3: CASSVSGLAYNEQFF; DNA: TGTGCCAGCAGCGTTTCAGGGTTAGCCTACAATGAGCAGTTCTTC
D: .; J: TRBJ1-4; V: TRBV4-1; size: .; CDR3: CASSQGGGVEKLFF; DNA: TGCGCCAGCAGCCAGGGAGGTGGGGTTGAAAAACTGTTTTTT
D: .; J: TRBJ2-3; V: TRBV7-2; size: .; CDR3: CASSSYGDTQYF; DNA: TGTGCCAGCAGCTCCTATGGGGATACGCAGTATTTT
D: TRBD1; J: TRBJ1-2; V: TRBV27; size: .; CDR3: CASSSLSAGQGIRGGGYTF; DNA: TGTGCCAGCTCCTCGCTTAGTGCGGGACAGGGGATACGAGGTGGTGGCTACACCTTC
D: TRBD1; J: TRBJ1-2; V: TRBV2; size: .; CDR3: CASIPGQGLYGYTF; DNA: TGTGCCAGCATTCCGGGACAGGGTCTCTATGGCTACACCTTC
D: .; J: TRBJ2-2; V: TRBV5-5; size: .; CDR3: CASSLAHLVNIGELFF; DNA: TGTGCCAGCAGCTTGGCTCATTTGGTGAACATCGGGGAGCTGTTTTTT
D: .; J: TRBJ1-2; V: TRBV6-5; size: once; CDR3: CASSYSGVGYTF; DNA: TGTGCCAGCAGTTACTCAGGGGTTGGCTACACCTTC
D: TRBD1; J: TRBJ2-3; V: TRBV5-1; size: .; CDR3: CASSLAGTDESTQYF; DNA: TGCGCCAGCAGCTTGGCCGGGACAGATGAGAGTACGCAGTATTTT
D: TRBD1; J: TRBJ1-2; V: TRBV19; size: .; CDR3: CASSTTRTGSGYGYTF; DNA: TGTGCCAGTAGTACCACGAGGACAGGGTCGGGCTATGGCTACACCTTC
D: .; J: TRBJ2-6; V: TRBV30; size: few; CDR3: CAWRVTAGGISGANVLTF; DNA: TGTGCCTGGAGGGTAACAGCTGGGGGTATCTCTGGGGCCAACGTCCTGACTTTC